A single sample is the source of the 22 T cell receptor beta chains below, sequenced in a study of T cell changes during pregnancy in multiple sclerosis (dated by TCRdb to the late 2010s). Library preparation employed the immunoSEQ multiplex PCR assay. The table comes from immuneACCESS by way of TCRdb, which keeps in-frame sequences with V and J called. Part of the clones is missing from these tables; in studies checked, under half for an unresolved V gene and the rest for unknown reasons. Counted in this sample were around 59,000 clones; roughly 93% of them appeared once. The leading ten clones occupy about 4% of the sample. Sample: CD8+ T cells from peripheral blood mononuclear cells, taken in the second trimester of pregnancy. These receptors were obtained from a female donor with multiple sclerosis, enrolled in a pregnancy study.

The chain combines TRBV7-2 with TRBJ2-2, with 11 bases matching TRBD2. V shed 5 bases and J 2 bases; nucleotides not matched to a gene: 7. Germline V CDR1 and CDR2: SGHTA, FQGNSA. The CDR3 has 17 amino acids. The CDR3 sequence is CASSLPLAGANTGELFF. CDR3 DNA sequence: TGTGCCAGCAGCCTTCCACTAGCGGGAGCAAACACCGGGGAGCTGTTTTTT.

The chain employs TRBV5-8 and TRBJ1-2; the D is unclear. V was trimmed by 4 bases and J by 2 bases, leaving 9 bases between them. This CDR3 has 13 residues. Germline assignment: CDR1 SGHTS and CDR2 YDEGEE. The chain's CDR3 is CASSVDTNYGYTF. As DNA, the CDR3 is TGTGCCAGCAGCGTAGACACAAACTATGGCTACACCTTC.

The chain carries TRBV28 and TRBJ2-7, with a tentative D call TRBD2 (5 bases). CDR3 size: 13 residues. The ends were cut back, 4 bases at V and 3 bases at J, with 10 bases in the middle. Germline V gene sequence: CDR1 MDHEN, CDR2 SYDVKM. CDR3 sequence (DNA): TGTGCCAGCAGTTATGGGAGACACTACGAGCAGTACTTC. Translated: CASSYGRHYEQYF.

This clone showed up just once. V gene TRBV5-1 combines with J gene TRBJ2-1, with D perhaps matching TRBD1 (6 bases). The CDR3 has 12 residues. V dropped 3 bases and J dropped 7 bases, with 8 bases sitting between them. The germline V gene has CDR1 SGHRS and CDR2 YFSETQ. The CDR3 protein is CASSWGQNEQFF. CDR3 sequence (DNA): TGCGCCAGCAGCTGGGGGCAGAATGAGCAGTTCTTC.

The CDR3 reads CASSQDVMIPGTGGHNGYTF. DNA for the CDR3: TGCGCCAGCAGCCAAGATGTGATGATCCCCGGGACAGGGGGCCATAATGGCTACACCTTC. This chain uses TRBV4-3 with TRBJ1-2; 12 bases are shared with TRBD1. Germline V gene data show CDR1 as LGHNA and CDR2 as YSLEER. The CDR3 has 20 residues. The ends lost 0 bases at V and 6 bases at J; junction bases unmatched: 17.

The chain recombines TRBV6-5 with TRBJ1-2, with D perhaps matching TRBD1 (5 bases). Germline CDR1 MNHEY, CDR2 SVGAGI. The CDR3 is 15 amino acids. With 9 bases removed from V and 4 bases from J, the gap between germline ends came to 21 bases. The CDR3 sequence: CASLGTNPRGYGYTF. The CDR3 DNA is TGTGCCAGTCTCGGAACCAATCCAAGGGGCTATGGCTACACCTTC.

The chain joins TRBV9 to TRBJ1-2; 7 bases match TRBD1. The CDR3 has 17 amino acids. With 0 bases clipped from V and 4 bases from J, the junction kept 12 bases outside the gene matches. Germline lookup yields CDR1 SGDLS and CDR2 YYNGEE. CDR3 DNA: TGTGCCAGCAGCGTAGAGTGGGAACACAGGACAGGCTATGGCTACACCTTC. This encodes CASSVEWEHRTGYGYTF.

This rearrangement joins TRBV15 to TRBJ1-2; a possible D gene is TRBD1 (5 bases). This CDR3 has 10 amino acids. CDR1 LNHNV and CDR2 YYDKDF come from the germline V gene (reference sequence). CDR3 DNA: TGTAGCGGGGGAAACTATGGCTACACCTTC. Amino acid sequence: CSGGNYGYTF.

The rearrangement links TRBV4-3 to TRBJ1-6, with a tentative D call TRBD1 (6 bases). Trimming removed 0 bases from V and 7 bases from J, with 13 bases in between. Germline V CDR1 and CDR2: LGHNA, YSLEER. The CDR3 loop spans 16 amino acids. CDR3 residues: CASSQDRSDSNSPLHF. The CDR3 DNA reads as TGCGCCAGCAGCCAAGATCGGTCGGACAGCAATTCACCCCTCCACTTT.

The chain couples TRBV25-1 to TRBJ1-2, with a possible D match to TRBD1 (5 bases). Germline lookup yields CDR1 MGHDK and CDR2 SYGVNS. V was clipped by 6 bases and J by 6 bases, with 14 bases between them. The length of the CDR3 is 13 residues. The CDR3 region has the DNA TGTGCCAGCAGGTCTGGGGGGGTCCATGGCTACACCTTC. Translation: CASRSGGVHGYTF.

This clone was recorded only once. CDR3 DNA: TGTGCCAGCAGCTTGGGCGGCACAGATACGCAGTATTTT. It specifies CASSLGGTDTQYF. The chain recombines TRBV11-2 with TRBJ2-3; the D is unclear. From germline, CDR1 is SGHAT and CDR2 FQNNGV. CDR3 size: 13 residues. V gave up 3 bases and J gave up 1 base, with 5 bases separating them.

The chain is built from TRBV4-2 and TRBJ2-4; D is perhaps TRBD2 (6 bases). The length of the CDR3 is 14 residues. V gave up 6 bases and J gave up 6 bases, with 15 bases separating them. In germline, CDR1 is LGHNA, CDR2 YNFKEQ. The CDR3 sequence: CASRDRDSTNIQYF. For the CDR3, the DNA is TGTGCCAGCAGAGACCGGGACTCGACAAACATTCAGTACTTC.

V gene TRBV11-2 combines with J gene TRBJ2-2; 7 nucleotides match TRBD1. With 1 base clipped from V and 4 bases from J, the junction kept 3 bases outside the gene matches. CDR3 length: 15 residues. Germline V gives CDR1 SGHAT, CDR2 FQNNGV. CDR3 nucleotide sequence: TGTGCCAGCAGCTTAGTTTCAGGGGGCACCGGGGAGCTGTTTTTT. Translated: CASSLVSGGTGELFF.

This clone has just one count. The chain is built from TRBV30 and TRBJ1-1, with no clear D. The V gene lost 5 bases and the J gene lost 6 bases, with 16 bases spanning the gap. Germline-derived CDR1 and CDR2 are GTSNPN and SVGIG (reference sequence). The CDR3 runs 13 residues. CDR3 sequence reads: CAWAPPQEPEAFF. For the CDR3, the DNA is TGTGCCTGGGCCCCTCCACAAGAACCTGAAGCTTTCTTT.

This rearrangement joins TRBV7-2 to TRBJ2-2; the match to TRBD2 covers 7 bases. The CDR3 spans 17 residues. CDR1 and CDR2 (germline): SGHTA, FQGNSA. Losses at the gene ends were 1 base for V and 3 bases for J; bases not matched to a gene: 8. CDR3 sequence: CASSLDDNGGYTGELFF. The CDR3 nucleotides are TGTGCCAGCAGCTTAGATGATAACGGGGGGTACACCGGGGAGCTGTTTTTT.

This chain uses TRBV4-2 with TRBJ2-1, with D possibly being TRBD2 (5 bases). Trimming cost V 4 bases and J 8 bases, with 15 bases left between them. CDR1 and CDR2 from the germline V gene are LGHNA and YNFKEQ. This CDR3 spans 14 amino acids. CDR3 protein: CASSPFLEGDEQFF. CDR3 DNA sequence: TGTGCCAGCAGCCCTTTTCTAGAGGGCGATGAGCAGTTCTTC.

The chain recombines TRBV14 with TRBJ2-5; 8 bases line up with TRBD1. Germline V gene data show CDR1 as SGHDN and CDR2 as FVKESK. This CDR3 spans 14 amino acids. V shed 1 base, J shed 5 bases, and the junction held 3 bases outside the gene matches. The CDR3 DNA reads TGTGCCAGCAGCCAAGGACAGGGGAGGGAGACCCAGTACTTC. Its protein is CASSQGQGRETQYF.

Regarding this clone: The same CDR3 also results from other DNA sequences found in this sample. Here the CDR3 DNA reads TGTGCCAGCAGCGTAGGAAAAGGGGGTAACACTGAAGCTTTCTTT. Protein product: CASSVGKGGNTEAFF. The V gene is TRBV9, the J gene TRBJ1-1; the D gene is possibly TRBD1 (6 bases). With 0 bases removed from V and 2 bases from J, the gap between germline ends came to 11 bases. The CDR3 loop spans 15 amino acids. Germline V gene sequence: CDR1 SGDLS, CDR2 YYNGEE.

The rearrangement joins TRBV9 to TRBJ2-1; TRBD2 aligns across 10 bases. J was trimmed by 9 bases and V by 0 bases; bases with no gene match: 12. This CDR3 is 17 amino acids long. In germline, CDR1 is SGDLS, CDR2 YYNGEE. CDR3 in DNA: TGTGCCAGCAGCGTAGAGTGGCTAGCGGGGGCCGTTGGTGAGCAGTTCTTC. As protein: CASSVEWLAGAVGEQFF. Complete variable domain (other parts from reference TRBV9 and TRBJ2-1): DSGVTQTPKHLITATGQRVTLRCSPRSGDLSVYWYQQSLDQGLQFLIQYYNGEERAKGNILERFSAQQFPDLHSELNLSSLELGDSALYFCASSVEWLAGAVGEQFFGPGTRLTVL.

The genes are TRBV27 and TRBJ1-5; maybe TRBD1 (5 bases). V lost 5 bases, J lost 5 bases, and 10 bases lay in between. Germline V CDR1 and CDR2: MNHEY, SMNVEV (reference sequence). The CDR3 is 13 amino acids. The CDR3 loop reads CASSPGEYQPQHF. Here the CDR3 DNA reads TGTGCCAGCAGTCCGGGGGAGTATCAGCCCCAGCATTTT.

This sequence joins TRBV29-1 and TRBJ2-1; D may be TRBD2 (6 bases). Germline loops: CDR1 SQVTM, CDR2 ANQGSEA. The CDR3 is 16 amino acids. V lost 4 bases to trimming and J lost 4 bases, with 20 bases between them. The CDR3 DNA reads TGCAGCGTTGTAGGGGTACCGGGACTCCTATACAATGAGCAGTTCTTC. This gives the protein CSVVGVPGLLYNEQFF.

The rearrangement uses TRBV27 and TRBJ1-2; 12 bases are shared with TRBD1. Germline V gene data show CDR1 as MNHEY and CDR2 as SMNVEV (reference sequence). The CDR3 is made up of 14 amino acids. The V gene end was trimmed by 8 bases and the J gene end by 7 bases; junction bases not matched to a gene: 8. The CDR3 region is CASRGGQGARGYTF. In DNA form, the CDR3 reads TGTGCCAGCCGGGGGGGACAGGGGGCGCGTGGCTACACCTTC.